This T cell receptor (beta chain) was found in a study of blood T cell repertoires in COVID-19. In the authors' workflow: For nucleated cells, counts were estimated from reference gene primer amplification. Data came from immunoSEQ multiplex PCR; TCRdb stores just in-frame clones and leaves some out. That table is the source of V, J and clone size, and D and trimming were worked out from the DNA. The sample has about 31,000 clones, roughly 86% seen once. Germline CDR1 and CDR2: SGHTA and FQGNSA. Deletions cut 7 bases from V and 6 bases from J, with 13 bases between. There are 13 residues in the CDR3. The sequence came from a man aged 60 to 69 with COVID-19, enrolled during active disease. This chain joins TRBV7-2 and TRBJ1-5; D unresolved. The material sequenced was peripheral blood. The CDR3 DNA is TGTGCCAGCACCCCAAAGCCGGGTCAGCCCCAGCATTTT. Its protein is CASTPKPGQPQHF.